This T cell receptor (beta chain) was sequenced during a study of T cells in Graves' hyperthyroidism and ophthalmopathy. Overall study: Initial diagnosis, before any treatment, was when peripheral blood was collected. Notes on the study in general: Stable hyperthyroidism and ophthalmopathy were separated using 13 V-J signatures.

V lost 4 bases to trimming and J lost 5 bases; unmatched junction nucleotides: 9. The CDR3 is 15 residues long. Germline-derived CDR1 and CDR2 are SGDLS and YYNGEE. Amplification yielded TCR beta CDR3 regions, with RNA transcripts as the source. With the HTBI primer set, the TCR CDR3 went through a first round of RT-PCR. One entry per CDR3 protein, called by TCRdb with MiXCR from the multiplex PCR reads. The sample consists of around 430,000 distinct CDR3 sequences, more than 13% of them appearing once. Points on this clonotype: What it recognizes is unknown.

Clinical symptoms, serum thyroxine and TRAb, thyroid ultrasound and orbital computed tomography together formed the diagnostic basis. This TCR derives from a woman in her twenties or thirties with Graves' hyperthyroidism. The sample consisted of blood. The chain uses TRBV9 and TRBJ2-5; 9 nucleotides agree with TRBD1. The CDR3 nucleotides are TGTGCCAGCAGCCCGGGGGGACAGGGAGGTGAGACCCAGTACTTC. Its translation: CASSPGGQGGETQYF. Variable domain in full (rest from reference TRBV9 and TRBJ2-5): DSGVTQTPKHLITATGQRVTLRCSPRSGDLSVYWYQQSLDQGLQFLIQYYNGEERAKGNILERFSAQQFPDLHSELNLSSLELGDSALYFCASSPGGQGGETQYFGPGTRLLVL.